This record covers a single TCR delta chain. A read error is possible here, since a much larger clone lies one base away. This specimen includes other DNA sequences encoding the same CDR3. The data were taken from a study of gamma-delta chains in newborns, infants, children. Study context: Microbial exposure reportedly drives polyclonal innate γδ T cell expansion after birth.

TCRdb called clones anew from the reads with CATT. Of around 1,200 delta-chain clones in the sample, approximately 3% were seen once. The J segment lost 0 bases and the V segment lost 1 base, leaving 9 bases of the junction unmatched. The germline V gene encodes CDR1 GEAIGNYY and CDR2 EKD. The CDR3 spans 20 residues. This clonotype was obtained from a child who was a newborn, infant or young child, either healthy, febrile or measles-vaccinated (not recorded which). The genes are TRDV2 and TRDJ3; 9 positions agree with TRDD3. The sequenced material came from blood. CDR3 DNA sequence: TGTGCCTGTGACACTGTACTGGGGGAGCCGAGCTCCTGGGACACCCGACAGATGTTTTTC. Encoded protein: CACDTVLGEPSSWDTRQMFF.